This T cell receptor beta chain was captured in a study of T cells in Graves' hyperthyroidism and ophthalmopathy. Study-wide findings and caveats: Onset of ophthalmopathy came a median around 7.1 months after the model predicted it. Ophthalmopathy stood apart from stable hyperthyroidism in a 13 V-J model. Among clonotypes expanded in thyroid above 0.001, most were also found in blood.

Diagnoses were established using clinical symptoms, serum thyroxine and TRAb, thyroid ultrasound and orbital computed tomography. Germline V gene lookup returns CDR1 SEHNR and CDR2 FQNEAQ (reference sequence). The CDR3 has 24 amino acids, counting both end residues. RNA transcripts provided the source from which TCR beta CDR3 regions were amplified. In the first-round RT-PCR of the TCR CDR3, the HTBI primer set was used. Each CDR3 protein gets one entry after TCRdb re-called the multiplex PCR reads with MiXCR. The sample holds 450,000 to 700,000 distinct CDR3 sequences, 35% to 55% seen once. Remarks on this clonotype: Its specificity is not known. The DNA is left out, because the CDR3 cannot be placed on it with certainty; the CDR3 is given as TCRdb lists it.

The chain combines TRBV7-9 with TRBJ2-5; the table's D call, TRBD2, was not checked against the DNA. Sequences were obtained from peripheral blood or thyroid tissue (not recorded which). The sequence was collected from an adult woman with Graves' disease, either hyperthyroidism or ophthalmopathy (not recorded which). The CDR3 reads CASSLASVYFCAISEEGMMETQYF.